This T cell receptor (beta chain) originates from a study of blood T cell repertoires in COVID-19. Overall study context: Collection of acute and convalescent COVID-19 samples took place in the United States, Italy and Spain. Sample material is recorded as cDNA or gDNA derived from T cells, B-cell-depleted T cells, or PBMCs.

V trimming: 5 bases; J trimming: 0 bases; junction bases outside the gene matches: 8. This CDR3 comprises 17 residues. Germline V gives CDR1 LNHDA, CDR2 SQIVND (reference sequence). Per the original data handling: Reference gene primer amplification yielded estimated nucleated cell counts. Profiled with immunoSEQ multiplex PCR; TCRdb holds only in-frame clones, not every one. V and J calls and clone size are as listed in that table; D and trimming were resolved from the DNA. The sample holds about 190,000 clones, approximately 90% seen once. This sequence was found in a man in his 70s with active or convalescent COVID-19. This chain uses TRBV19 with TRBJ2-4; 9 nucleotides agree with TRBD1. The sample consisted of peripheral blood. CDR3 protein: CASSPSGQGVAKNIQYF. The DNA of the CDR3 is TGTGCCAGTAGTCCCTCGGGACAGGGAGTAGCCAAAAACATTCAGTACTTC.